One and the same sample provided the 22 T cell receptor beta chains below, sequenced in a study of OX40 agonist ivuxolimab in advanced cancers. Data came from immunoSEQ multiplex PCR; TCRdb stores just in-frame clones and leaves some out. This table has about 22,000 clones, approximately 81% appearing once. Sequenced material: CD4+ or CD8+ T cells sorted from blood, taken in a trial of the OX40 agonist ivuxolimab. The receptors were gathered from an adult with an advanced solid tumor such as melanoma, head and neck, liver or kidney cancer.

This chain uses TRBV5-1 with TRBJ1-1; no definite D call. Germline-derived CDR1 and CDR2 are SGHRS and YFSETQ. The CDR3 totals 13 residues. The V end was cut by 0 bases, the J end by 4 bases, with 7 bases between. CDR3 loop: CASSLVDRTEAFF. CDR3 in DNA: TGCGCCAGCAGCTTGGTCGACCGCACTGAAGCTTTCTTT.

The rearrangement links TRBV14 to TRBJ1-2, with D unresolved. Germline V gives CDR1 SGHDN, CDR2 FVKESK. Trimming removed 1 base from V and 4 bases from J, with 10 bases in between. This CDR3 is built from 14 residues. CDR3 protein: CASSQGPGTYGYTF. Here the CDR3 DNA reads TGTGCCAGCAGCCAAGGTCCAGGCACCTATGGCTACACCTTC.

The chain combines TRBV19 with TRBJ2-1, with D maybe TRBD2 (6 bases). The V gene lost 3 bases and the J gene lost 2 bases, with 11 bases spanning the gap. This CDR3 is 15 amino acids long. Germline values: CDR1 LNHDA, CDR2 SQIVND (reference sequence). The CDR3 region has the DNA TGTGCCAGTAGTATTCCGGGACTGCCCTACAATGAGCAGTTCTTC. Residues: CASSIPGLPYNEQFF. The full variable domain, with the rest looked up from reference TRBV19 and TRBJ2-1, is DGGITQSPKYLFRKEGQNVTLSCEQNLNHDAMYWYRQDPGQGLRLIYYSQIVNDFQKGDIAEGYSVSREKKESFPLTVTSAQKNPTAFYLCASSIPGLPYNEQFFGPGTRLTVL.

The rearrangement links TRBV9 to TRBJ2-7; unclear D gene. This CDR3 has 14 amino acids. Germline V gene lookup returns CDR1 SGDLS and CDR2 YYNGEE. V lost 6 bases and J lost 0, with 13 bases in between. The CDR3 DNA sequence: TGTGCCAGCACCCCTGACTGGAGCTCCTACGAGCAGTACTTC. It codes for CASTPDWSSYEQYF.

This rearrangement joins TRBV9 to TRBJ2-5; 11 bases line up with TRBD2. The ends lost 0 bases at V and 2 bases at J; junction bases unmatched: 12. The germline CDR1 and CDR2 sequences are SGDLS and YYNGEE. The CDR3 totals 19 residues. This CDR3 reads CASSVDPSGGPPKQETQYF. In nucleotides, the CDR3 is TGTGCCAGCAGCGTAGATCCTAGCGGGGGGCCACCCAAACAAGAGACCCAGTACTTC.

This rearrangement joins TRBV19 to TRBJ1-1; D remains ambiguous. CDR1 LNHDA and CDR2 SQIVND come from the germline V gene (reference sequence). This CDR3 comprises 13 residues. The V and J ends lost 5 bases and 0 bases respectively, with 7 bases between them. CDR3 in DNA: TGTGCCAGTAGTTATACCCTGAACACTGAAGCTTTCTTT. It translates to CASSYTLNTEAFF.

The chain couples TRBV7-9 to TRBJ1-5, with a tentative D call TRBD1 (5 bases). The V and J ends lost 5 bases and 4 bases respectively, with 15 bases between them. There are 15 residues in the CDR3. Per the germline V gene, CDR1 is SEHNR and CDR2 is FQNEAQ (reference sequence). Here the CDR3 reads CASSPEGPGNQPQHF. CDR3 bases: TGTGCCAGCAGCCCGGAGGGACCGGGGAATCAGCCCCAGCATTTT.

CDR3 region: CASSVASLGEQYF. DNA for the CDR3: TGTGCCAGCAGCGTAGCTAGCTTGGGCGAGCAGTACTTC. V gene TRBV9 combines with J gene TRBJ2-7; maybe TRBD2 (5 bases). Trimming stripped 0 bases from V and 6 bases from J, with 10 bases between. The germline CDR1 and CDR2 sequences are SGDLS and YYNGEE. This CDR3 has 13 residues.

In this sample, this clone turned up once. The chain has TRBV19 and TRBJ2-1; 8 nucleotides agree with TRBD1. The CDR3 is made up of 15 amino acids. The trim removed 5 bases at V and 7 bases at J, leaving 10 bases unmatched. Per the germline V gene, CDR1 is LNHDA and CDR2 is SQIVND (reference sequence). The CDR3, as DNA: TGTGCCAGTAGTTTTGGACAGGGAAAAGGGAATGAGCAGTTCTTC. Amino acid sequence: CASSFGQGKGNEQFF.

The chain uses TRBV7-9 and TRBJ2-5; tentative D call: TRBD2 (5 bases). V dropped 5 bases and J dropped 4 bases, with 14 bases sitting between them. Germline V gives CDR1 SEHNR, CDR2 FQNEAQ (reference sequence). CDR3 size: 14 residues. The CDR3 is CASSHDLEGETQYF. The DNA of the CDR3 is TGTGCCAGCAGCCACGATCTAGAGGGAGAGACCCAGTACTTC.

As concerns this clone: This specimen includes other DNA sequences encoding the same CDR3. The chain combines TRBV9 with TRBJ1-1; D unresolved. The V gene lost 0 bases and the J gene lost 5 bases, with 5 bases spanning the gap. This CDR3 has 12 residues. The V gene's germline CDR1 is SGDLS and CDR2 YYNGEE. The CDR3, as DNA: TGTGCCAGCAGCGTAGGCGGAACTGAAGCTTTCTTT. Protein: CASSVGGTEAFF.

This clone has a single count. The CDR3 sequence: CASSLDSGLNTEAFF. The CDR3 bases are TGTGCCAGCAGCTTGGACAGCGGGCTGAACACTGAAGCTTTCTTT. The J gene is TRBJ1-1, the V gene TRBV7-3; tentative D call: TRBD1 (6 bases). CDR3 length: 15 residues. V was cut by 3 bases and J by 0 bases, with 11 bases left in between. CDR1 SGHTA and CDR2 FQGTGA come from the germline V gene.

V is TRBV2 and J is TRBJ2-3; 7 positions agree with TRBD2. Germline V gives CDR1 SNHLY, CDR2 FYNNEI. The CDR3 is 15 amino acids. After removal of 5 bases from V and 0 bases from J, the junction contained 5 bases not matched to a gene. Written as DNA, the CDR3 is TGTGCCAGCAGTCCTTGGCGGGAGAGCACAGATACGCAGTATTTT. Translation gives CASSPWRESTDTQYF.

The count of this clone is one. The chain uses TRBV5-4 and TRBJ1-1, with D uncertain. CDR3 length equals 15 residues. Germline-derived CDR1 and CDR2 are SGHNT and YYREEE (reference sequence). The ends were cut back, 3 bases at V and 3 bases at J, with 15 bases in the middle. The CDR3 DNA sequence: TGTGCCAGCAGCTCTAGCGGGGTTTGGGACACTGAAGCTTTCTTT. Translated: CASSSSGVWDTEAFF.

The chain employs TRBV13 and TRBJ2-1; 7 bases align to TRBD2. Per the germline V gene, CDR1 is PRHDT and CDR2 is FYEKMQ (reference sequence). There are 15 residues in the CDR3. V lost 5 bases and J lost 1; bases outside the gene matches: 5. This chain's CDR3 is CASSVQGGSYNEQFF. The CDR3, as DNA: TGTGCCAGCAGCGTTCAGGGAGGGTCCTACAATGAGCAGTTCTTC. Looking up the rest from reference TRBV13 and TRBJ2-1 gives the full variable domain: AAGVIQSPRHLIKEKRETATLKCYPIPRHDTVYWYQQGPGQDPQFLISFYEKMQSDKGSIPDRFSAQQFSDYHSELNMSSLELGDSALYFCASSVQGGSYNEQFFGPGTRLTVL.

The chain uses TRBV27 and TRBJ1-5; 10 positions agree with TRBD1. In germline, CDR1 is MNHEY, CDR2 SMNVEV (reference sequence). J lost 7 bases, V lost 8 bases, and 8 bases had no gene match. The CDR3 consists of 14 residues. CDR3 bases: TGTGCCAGCTCTGGGACAGGGGTAAGACAGCCCCAGCATTTT. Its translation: CASSGTGVRQPQHF.

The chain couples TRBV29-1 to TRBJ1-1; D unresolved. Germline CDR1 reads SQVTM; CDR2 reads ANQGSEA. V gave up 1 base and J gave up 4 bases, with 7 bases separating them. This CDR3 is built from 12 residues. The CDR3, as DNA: TGCAGCGTTGAAGGTGGTGGCACTGAAGCTTTCTTT. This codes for CSVEGGGTEAFF.

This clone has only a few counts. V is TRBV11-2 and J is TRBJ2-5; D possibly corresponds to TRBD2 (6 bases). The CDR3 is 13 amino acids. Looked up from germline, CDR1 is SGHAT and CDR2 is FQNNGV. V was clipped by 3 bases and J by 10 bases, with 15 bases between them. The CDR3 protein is CASSFAGRRSQYF. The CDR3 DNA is TGTGCCAGCAGCTTCGCGGGGCGTCGGAGCCAGTACTTC.

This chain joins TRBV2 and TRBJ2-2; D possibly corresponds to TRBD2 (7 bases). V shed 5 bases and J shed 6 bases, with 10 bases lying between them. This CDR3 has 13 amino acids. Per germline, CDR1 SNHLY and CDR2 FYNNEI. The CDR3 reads CASSPGGAGELFF. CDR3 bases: TGTGCCAGCAGTCCGGGGGGCGCCGGGGAGCTGTTTTTT.

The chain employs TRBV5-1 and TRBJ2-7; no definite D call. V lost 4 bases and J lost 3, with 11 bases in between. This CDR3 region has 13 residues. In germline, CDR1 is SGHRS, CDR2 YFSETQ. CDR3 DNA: TGCGCCAGCAGCCCCGGGCCTGACTACGAGCAGTACTTC. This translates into CASSPGPDYEQYF.

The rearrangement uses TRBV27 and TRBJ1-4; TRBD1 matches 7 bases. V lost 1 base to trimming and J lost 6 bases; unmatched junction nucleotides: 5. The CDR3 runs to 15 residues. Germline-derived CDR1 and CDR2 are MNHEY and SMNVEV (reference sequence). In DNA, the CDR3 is TGTGCCAGCAGTTTATATAGGGGGCCGGATGAAAAACTGTTTTTT. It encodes CASSLYRGPDEKLFF.

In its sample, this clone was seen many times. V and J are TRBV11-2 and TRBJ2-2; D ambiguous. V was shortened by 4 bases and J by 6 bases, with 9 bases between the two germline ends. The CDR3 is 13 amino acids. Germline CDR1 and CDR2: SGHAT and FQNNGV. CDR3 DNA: TGTGCCAGCAGCTCGAATACGGCCGGGGAGCTGTTTTTT. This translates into CASSSNTAGELFF.